These 10 T cell receptor beta chains came from one sample sequenced in a study of shared clonotypes between healthy human individuals. Sequencing used immunoSEQ multiplex PCR; TCRdb keeps in-frame clones, though not all of them. The sample has some 2,000,000 clones, roughly 96% seen once. The material sequenced was naive CD4+ T cells sorted from blood. The subset was: CD45RA+ positively selected. These receptors were obtained from a man aged 18 to 30 in good health.

The J gene is TRBJ2-1, the V gene TRBV4-1, with a possible D match to TRBD2 (6 bases). CDR1 MGHRA and CDR2 YSYEKL come from the germline V gene. There are 16 residues in the CDR3. V lost 0 bases to trimming and J lost 4 bases, with 13 bases between them. CDR3 sequence: CASSQEASAIYNEQFF. The CDR3 nucleotides read TGCGCCAGCAGCCAAGAGGCTAGCGCTATTTACAATGAGCAGTTCTTC.

The chain combines TRBV7-2 with TRBJ1-2; D gene uncertain. Germline assignment: CDR1 SGHTA and CDR2 FQGNSA. Trimming cost V 4 bases and J 5 bases, with 8 bases left between them. There are 12 residues in the CDR3. CDR3 nucleotides: TGTGCCAGCAGCTCGGACGGTTATGGCTACACCTTC. The encoded protein is CASSSDGYGYTF.

The chain has TRBV2 and TRBJ2-7; 8 bases agree with TRBD2. V dropped 0 bases and J dropped 9; count of bases not matched to a gene: 4. The CDR3 extends over 13 amino acids. CDR1 and CDR2 from the germline V gene are SNHLY and FYNNEI. The CDR3 region is CASSEARGVGQYF. The DNA of the CDR3 is TGTGCCAGCAGTGAAGCGCGGGGGGTAGGGCAGTACTTC.

V gene TRBV6-6 combines with J gene TRBJ2-2, with a weak D call TRBD1 (5 bases). V was pared by 10 bases and J by 5 bases, with 14 bases between. The CDR3 loop spans 13 amino acids. Looked up from germline, CDR1 is MNHNY and CDR2 is SVGAGI (reference sequence). This chain's CDR3 is CATLRKGTGELFF. The CDR3 bases are TGTGCCACCCTTCGTAAGGGGACCGGGGAGCTGTTTTTT.

The CDR3 loop reads CAISELAGGFTQYF. In DNA form, the CDR3 reads TGTGCCATCAGTGAACTAGCGGGAGGGTTTACGCAGTATTTT. V gene TRBV10-3 combines with J gene TRBJ2-3; 13 nucleotides line up with TRBD2. The CDR3 runs to 14 residues. Unmatched junction bases numbered 2, after V lost 3 bases and J lost 8 bases. Germline lookup yields CDR1 ENHRY and CDR2 SYGVKD.

V is TRBV15 and J is TRBJ1-6, with no clear D. Trimming pared 8 bases from V and 5 bases from J, leaving 19 bases between. The CDR3 totals 16 residues. The V gene's germline CDR1 is LNHNV and CDR2 YYDKDF (reference sequence). The CDR3 DNA sequence: TGTGCCACCCGTGGGAGTGCCCAGATCCATAATTCACCCCTCCACTTT. Amino acid sequence: CATRGSAQIHNSPLHF.

The chain recombines TRBV9 with TRBJ1-1; D may be TRBD1 (5 bases). With 3 bases removed from V and 1 base from J, the gap between germline ends came to 19 bases. This CDR3 region has 17 residues. CDR1 SGDLS and CDR2 YYNGEE come from the germline V gene. CDR3 nucleotide sequence: TGTGCCAGCAGCGGTCGAGTGGGGGACTGGGAGAACACTGAAGCTTTCTTT. The encoded protein is CASSGRVGDWENTEAFF.

V is TRBV2 and J is TRBJ1-4; unclear D gene. This CDR3 has 15 amino acids. Trimming pared 3 bases from V and 10 bases from J, leaving 18 bases between. Germline V gene lookup returns CDR1 SNHLY and CDR2 FYNNEI. The CDR3 nucleotides are TGTGCCAGCAGTGAGGTCGTCCAGCTGGCGGGAAAACTGTTTTTT. Protein: CASSEVVQLAGKLFF.

The V call is TRBV7-2, the J call TRBJ1-3; D ambiguous. V lost 5 bases to trimming and J lost 4 bases, with 3 bases between them. This CDR3 is 11 amino acids long. Germline CDR1 SGHTA, CDR2 FQGNSA. CDR3 coding DNA: TGTGCCAGCAGCAACGGAAACACCATATATTTT. Encoded protein: CASSNGNTIYF.

This chain joins TRBV6-5 and TRBJ2-3; 7 bases line up with TRBD1. V gave up 2 bases and J gave up 4 bases; unmatched junction bases: 6. CDR1 MNHEY and CDR2 SVGAGI come from the germline V gene. The CDR3 length is 15 residues. DNA of the CDR3: TGTGCCAGCAGTTACGACAGGGTACGGTCAGATACGCAGTATTTT. Protein sequence: CASSYDRVRSDTQYF.